This TCR beta chain came from a study of spatial heterogeneity in lung cancer. Study in general: Alpha-chain sequences were consistently detected in smaller numbers than beta-chain sequences. The study, taken as a whole, reports: When ubiquitous and regional expanded TCRs were counted, their numbers tracked ubiquitous and regional nonsynonymous mutations, respectively. Counts of expanded intratumoral alpha and beta TCRs tracked tumor mutation counts.

Time point denoted: sample taken at primary tumor resection. TCRdb re-analysed the 5' RACE reads in MiXCR, keeping a single row per CDR3 protein. The data hold some 96,000 distinct CDR3 sequences, with about 4.6% observed a single time. Trimming cost V 1 base and J 6 bases, with 10 bases left between them. CDR3 length: 14 amino acids. Per germline, CDR1 MDHEN and CDR2 SYDVKM. This clonotype occurred many times. The antigen is undetermined. The rearrangement links TRBV28 to TRBJ1-5, with D uncertain. The TCR sequence derives from a male donor with early-stage non-small cell lung cancer. Sequenced here: lung tumor tissue, sampled at surgery. CDR3 in amino acids: CASSLSGPRQPQHF. The DNA for the CDR3 is TGTGCCAGCAGTTTATCGGGCCCCCGTCAGCCCCAGCATTTT.